The clone carrying this T cell receptor beta chain was detected a few times. The antigen remains undetermined. V was clipped by 3 bases and J by 2 bases; unmatched bases: 4. This CDR3 is 14 amino acids long. Germline loops: CDR1 LGHNA, CDR2 YNFKEQ. The data stem from a study of T cells in localized non-small cell lung cancer. Findings of the study overall: In uninvolved adjacent lung, T cell clonality reached its highest value, exceeding tumor. Longer overall survival accompanied higher blood T cell density. Sequencing was limited to one tumor region, leaving the possibility of heterogeneity open. Median roughly 57 top-100 tumor clones were shared with paired adjacent lung.

Profiling relied on immunoSEQ multiplex PCR, and the TCRdb table lists in-frame clones only, not all of them. The data show 100,000 to 150,000 clones, more than 80% seen once. This TCR was sampled from a female donor over 55 with stage I lung adenocarcinoma. V and J are TRBV4-2 and TRBJ2-7; 7 bases map to TRBD2. The source was peripheral blood, collected before any cancer treatment. The CDR3 nucleotides are TGTGCCAGCAGCCACCCCGGGGGGACCTACGAGCAGTACTTC. Amino acid sequence: CASSHPGGTYEQYF.